This TCR beta chain was captured by sequencing in a study of vaccination and CD4 T cells after COVID-19. Study summary: The authors used overlapping spike peptides from SARS-CoV-2, HCoV-NL63, HCoV-OC43 and HCoV-229E to stimulate cells. Each control was exposed to a CEFX pool, an HIV-1 Nef pool, or no peptide at all. Regarding the study as a whole: The median number of SARS-CoV-2-reactive clonotypes increased from about 20 to 38, a change that did not reach significance.

Sequencing of DNA taken from cultured CD4+ T cells relied on the Oncomine TCR Beta short-read assay. TCRdb reanalysed the PCR reads using MiXCR and keeps one entry per CDR3 protein. The data contain roughly 17,000 distinct CDR3 sequences, under 25% of them singletons. Treatment of the sample: roughly ten-day PBMC culture with coronavirus spike peptide pools or control peptides (ViraFEST assay). Every positive PCR date fell between March and December 2020, earlier than the US Alpha, Beta and Delta variants. Details on this clonotype: Antigen: not known.

Germline lookup yields CDR1 DFQATT and CDR2 SNEGSKA (reference sequence). This CDR3 has 14 residues. Between the trimmed V and J ends, which lost 1 base and 4 bases, there was a span of 11 bases. This receptor was identified in a human donor with COVID-19. The chain employs TRBV20-1 and TRBJ1-5; no clear D. The material sequenced was cultured CD4+ T cells from blood. The CDR3 region has the DNA TGCAGTGCTAGAGTAACCCAGCCAAATCAGCCCCAGCATTTT. It is translated as CSARVTQPNQPQHF.